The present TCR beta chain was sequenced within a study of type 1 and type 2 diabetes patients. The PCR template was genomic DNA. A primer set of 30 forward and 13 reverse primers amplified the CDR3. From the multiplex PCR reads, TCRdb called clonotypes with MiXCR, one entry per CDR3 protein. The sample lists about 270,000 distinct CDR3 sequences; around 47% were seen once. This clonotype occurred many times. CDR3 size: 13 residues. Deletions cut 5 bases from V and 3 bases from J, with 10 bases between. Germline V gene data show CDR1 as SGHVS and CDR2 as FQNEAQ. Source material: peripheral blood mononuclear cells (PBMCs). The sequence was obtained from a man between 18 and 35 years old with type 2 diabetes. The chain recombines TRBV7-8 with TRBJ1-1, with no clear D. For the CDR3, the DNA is TGTGCCAGCAGCAAAGTTTTGGACACTGAAGCTTTCTTT. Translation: CASSKVLDTEAFF. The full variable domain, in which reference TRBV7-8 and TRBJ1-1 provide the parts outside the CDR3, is GAGVSQSPRYKVAKRGQDVALRCDPISGHVSLFWYQQALGQGPEFLTYFQNEAQLDKSGLPSDRFFAERPEGSVSTLKIQRTQQEDSAVYLCASSKVLDTEAFFGQGTRLTVV.